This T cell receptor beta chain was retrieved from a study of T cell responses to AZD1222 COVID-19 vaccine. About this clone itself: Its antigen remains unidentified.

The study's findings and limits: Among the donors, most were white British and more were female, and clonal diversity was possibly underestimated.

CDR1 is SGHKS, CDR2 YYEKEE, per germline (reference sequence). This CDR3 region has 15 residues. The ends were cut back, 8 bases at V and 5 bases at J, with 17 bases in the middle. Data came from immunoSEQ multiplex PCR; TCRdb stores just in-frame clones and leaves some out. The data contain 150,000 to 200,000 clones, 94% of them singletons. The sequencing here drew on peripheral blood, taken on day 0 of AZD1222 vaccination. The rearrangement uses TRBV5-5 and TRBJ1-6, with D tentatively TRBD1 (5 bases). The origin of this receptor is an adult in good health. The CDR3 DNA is TGTGCCAGTACCCTTGGGGGAAAAAATAATTCACCCCTCCACTTT. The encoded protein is CASTLGGKNNSPLHF.